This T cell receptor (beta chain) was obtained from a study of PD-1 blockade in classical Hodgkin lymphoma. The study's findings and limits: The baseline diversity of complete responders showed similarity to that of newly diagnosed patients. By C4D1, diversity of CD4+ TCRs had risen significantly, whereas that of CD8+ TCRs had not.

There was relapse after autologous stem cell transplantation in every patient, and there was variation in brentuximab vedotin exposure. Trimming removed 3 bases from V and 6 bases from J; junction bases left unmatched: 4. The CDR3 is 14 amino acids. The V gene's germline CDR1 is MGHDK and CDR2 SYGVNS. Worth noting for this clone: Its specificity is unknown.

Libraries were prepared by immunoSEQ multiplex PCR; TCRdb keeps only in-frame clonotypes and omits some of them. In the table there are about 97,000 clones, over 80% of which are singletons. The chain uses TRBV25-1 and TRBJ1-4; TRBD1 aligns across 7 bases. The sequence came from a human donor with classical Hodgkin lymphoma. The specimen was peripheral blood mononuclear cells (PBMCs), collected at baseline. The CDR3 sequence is CASSEGGGDEKLFF. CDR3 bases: TGTGCCAGCAGTGAGGGAGGGGGCGATGAAAAACTGTTTTTT.